Sequencing of this T cell receptor beta chain was carried out in a study of blood T cell repertoires in COVID-19. Trimming took 1 base from V and 0 from J; bases not matched to a gene: 8. This CDR3 has 19 amino acids. Germline assignment: CDR1 SGHVS and CDR2 FNYEAQ. Sequencing was performed with immunoSEQ multiplex PCR; in TCRdb, only in-frame clones are kept and a portion is missing. Of about 300,000 clones detected, less than 85% appear once; the ten largest clones hold about 2%. Assignments of participants to cohorts depended upon their own reported clinical history. The sequencing input was PBMCs or T cells enriched from blood (not recorded which). This sequence was found in a woman under 40 who had been exposed to COVID-19. This chain connects TRBV7-6 to TRBJ2-2; 10 bases are a match to TRBD2. Written as DNA, the CDR3 is TGTGCCAGCAGCTTAGTAGCGGGGGGCTATTTTGCGAACACCGGGGAGCTGTTTTTT. Protein sequence: CASSLVAGGYFANTGELFF.